This T cell receptor beta chain is from a study of blood T cell repertoires in COVID-19. As for the study in general: PBMCs, B-cell-depleted T cells, or T cells provided the cDNA or gDNA that made up the material.

Germline V gives CDR1 LNHDA, CDR2 SQIVND (reference sequence). With 6 bases removed from V and 6 bases from J, the gap between germline ends came to 12 bases. The CDR3 has 13 residues. In the source study's methods: Counts of nucleated cells, estimated from reference gene primer amplification, were obtained. The repertoire was sequenced with immunoSEQ multiplex PCR; TCRdb's copy has only in-frame clones and lacks some. The D gene and trimming were derived from the DNA, and the V and J assignments and clone size from that table. The sample carries over 150,000 clones, about 91% recorded once. The sequence derives from a woman aged 55-75 years who had recovered from COVID-19. The chain links TRBV19 to TRBJ1-5; perhaps TRBD1 as D (5 bases). Material: peripheral blood. This CDR3 is CASSQGWGQPQHF. Here the CDR3 DNA reads TGTGCCAGTAGCCAGGGCTGGGGTCAGCCCCAGCATTTT.